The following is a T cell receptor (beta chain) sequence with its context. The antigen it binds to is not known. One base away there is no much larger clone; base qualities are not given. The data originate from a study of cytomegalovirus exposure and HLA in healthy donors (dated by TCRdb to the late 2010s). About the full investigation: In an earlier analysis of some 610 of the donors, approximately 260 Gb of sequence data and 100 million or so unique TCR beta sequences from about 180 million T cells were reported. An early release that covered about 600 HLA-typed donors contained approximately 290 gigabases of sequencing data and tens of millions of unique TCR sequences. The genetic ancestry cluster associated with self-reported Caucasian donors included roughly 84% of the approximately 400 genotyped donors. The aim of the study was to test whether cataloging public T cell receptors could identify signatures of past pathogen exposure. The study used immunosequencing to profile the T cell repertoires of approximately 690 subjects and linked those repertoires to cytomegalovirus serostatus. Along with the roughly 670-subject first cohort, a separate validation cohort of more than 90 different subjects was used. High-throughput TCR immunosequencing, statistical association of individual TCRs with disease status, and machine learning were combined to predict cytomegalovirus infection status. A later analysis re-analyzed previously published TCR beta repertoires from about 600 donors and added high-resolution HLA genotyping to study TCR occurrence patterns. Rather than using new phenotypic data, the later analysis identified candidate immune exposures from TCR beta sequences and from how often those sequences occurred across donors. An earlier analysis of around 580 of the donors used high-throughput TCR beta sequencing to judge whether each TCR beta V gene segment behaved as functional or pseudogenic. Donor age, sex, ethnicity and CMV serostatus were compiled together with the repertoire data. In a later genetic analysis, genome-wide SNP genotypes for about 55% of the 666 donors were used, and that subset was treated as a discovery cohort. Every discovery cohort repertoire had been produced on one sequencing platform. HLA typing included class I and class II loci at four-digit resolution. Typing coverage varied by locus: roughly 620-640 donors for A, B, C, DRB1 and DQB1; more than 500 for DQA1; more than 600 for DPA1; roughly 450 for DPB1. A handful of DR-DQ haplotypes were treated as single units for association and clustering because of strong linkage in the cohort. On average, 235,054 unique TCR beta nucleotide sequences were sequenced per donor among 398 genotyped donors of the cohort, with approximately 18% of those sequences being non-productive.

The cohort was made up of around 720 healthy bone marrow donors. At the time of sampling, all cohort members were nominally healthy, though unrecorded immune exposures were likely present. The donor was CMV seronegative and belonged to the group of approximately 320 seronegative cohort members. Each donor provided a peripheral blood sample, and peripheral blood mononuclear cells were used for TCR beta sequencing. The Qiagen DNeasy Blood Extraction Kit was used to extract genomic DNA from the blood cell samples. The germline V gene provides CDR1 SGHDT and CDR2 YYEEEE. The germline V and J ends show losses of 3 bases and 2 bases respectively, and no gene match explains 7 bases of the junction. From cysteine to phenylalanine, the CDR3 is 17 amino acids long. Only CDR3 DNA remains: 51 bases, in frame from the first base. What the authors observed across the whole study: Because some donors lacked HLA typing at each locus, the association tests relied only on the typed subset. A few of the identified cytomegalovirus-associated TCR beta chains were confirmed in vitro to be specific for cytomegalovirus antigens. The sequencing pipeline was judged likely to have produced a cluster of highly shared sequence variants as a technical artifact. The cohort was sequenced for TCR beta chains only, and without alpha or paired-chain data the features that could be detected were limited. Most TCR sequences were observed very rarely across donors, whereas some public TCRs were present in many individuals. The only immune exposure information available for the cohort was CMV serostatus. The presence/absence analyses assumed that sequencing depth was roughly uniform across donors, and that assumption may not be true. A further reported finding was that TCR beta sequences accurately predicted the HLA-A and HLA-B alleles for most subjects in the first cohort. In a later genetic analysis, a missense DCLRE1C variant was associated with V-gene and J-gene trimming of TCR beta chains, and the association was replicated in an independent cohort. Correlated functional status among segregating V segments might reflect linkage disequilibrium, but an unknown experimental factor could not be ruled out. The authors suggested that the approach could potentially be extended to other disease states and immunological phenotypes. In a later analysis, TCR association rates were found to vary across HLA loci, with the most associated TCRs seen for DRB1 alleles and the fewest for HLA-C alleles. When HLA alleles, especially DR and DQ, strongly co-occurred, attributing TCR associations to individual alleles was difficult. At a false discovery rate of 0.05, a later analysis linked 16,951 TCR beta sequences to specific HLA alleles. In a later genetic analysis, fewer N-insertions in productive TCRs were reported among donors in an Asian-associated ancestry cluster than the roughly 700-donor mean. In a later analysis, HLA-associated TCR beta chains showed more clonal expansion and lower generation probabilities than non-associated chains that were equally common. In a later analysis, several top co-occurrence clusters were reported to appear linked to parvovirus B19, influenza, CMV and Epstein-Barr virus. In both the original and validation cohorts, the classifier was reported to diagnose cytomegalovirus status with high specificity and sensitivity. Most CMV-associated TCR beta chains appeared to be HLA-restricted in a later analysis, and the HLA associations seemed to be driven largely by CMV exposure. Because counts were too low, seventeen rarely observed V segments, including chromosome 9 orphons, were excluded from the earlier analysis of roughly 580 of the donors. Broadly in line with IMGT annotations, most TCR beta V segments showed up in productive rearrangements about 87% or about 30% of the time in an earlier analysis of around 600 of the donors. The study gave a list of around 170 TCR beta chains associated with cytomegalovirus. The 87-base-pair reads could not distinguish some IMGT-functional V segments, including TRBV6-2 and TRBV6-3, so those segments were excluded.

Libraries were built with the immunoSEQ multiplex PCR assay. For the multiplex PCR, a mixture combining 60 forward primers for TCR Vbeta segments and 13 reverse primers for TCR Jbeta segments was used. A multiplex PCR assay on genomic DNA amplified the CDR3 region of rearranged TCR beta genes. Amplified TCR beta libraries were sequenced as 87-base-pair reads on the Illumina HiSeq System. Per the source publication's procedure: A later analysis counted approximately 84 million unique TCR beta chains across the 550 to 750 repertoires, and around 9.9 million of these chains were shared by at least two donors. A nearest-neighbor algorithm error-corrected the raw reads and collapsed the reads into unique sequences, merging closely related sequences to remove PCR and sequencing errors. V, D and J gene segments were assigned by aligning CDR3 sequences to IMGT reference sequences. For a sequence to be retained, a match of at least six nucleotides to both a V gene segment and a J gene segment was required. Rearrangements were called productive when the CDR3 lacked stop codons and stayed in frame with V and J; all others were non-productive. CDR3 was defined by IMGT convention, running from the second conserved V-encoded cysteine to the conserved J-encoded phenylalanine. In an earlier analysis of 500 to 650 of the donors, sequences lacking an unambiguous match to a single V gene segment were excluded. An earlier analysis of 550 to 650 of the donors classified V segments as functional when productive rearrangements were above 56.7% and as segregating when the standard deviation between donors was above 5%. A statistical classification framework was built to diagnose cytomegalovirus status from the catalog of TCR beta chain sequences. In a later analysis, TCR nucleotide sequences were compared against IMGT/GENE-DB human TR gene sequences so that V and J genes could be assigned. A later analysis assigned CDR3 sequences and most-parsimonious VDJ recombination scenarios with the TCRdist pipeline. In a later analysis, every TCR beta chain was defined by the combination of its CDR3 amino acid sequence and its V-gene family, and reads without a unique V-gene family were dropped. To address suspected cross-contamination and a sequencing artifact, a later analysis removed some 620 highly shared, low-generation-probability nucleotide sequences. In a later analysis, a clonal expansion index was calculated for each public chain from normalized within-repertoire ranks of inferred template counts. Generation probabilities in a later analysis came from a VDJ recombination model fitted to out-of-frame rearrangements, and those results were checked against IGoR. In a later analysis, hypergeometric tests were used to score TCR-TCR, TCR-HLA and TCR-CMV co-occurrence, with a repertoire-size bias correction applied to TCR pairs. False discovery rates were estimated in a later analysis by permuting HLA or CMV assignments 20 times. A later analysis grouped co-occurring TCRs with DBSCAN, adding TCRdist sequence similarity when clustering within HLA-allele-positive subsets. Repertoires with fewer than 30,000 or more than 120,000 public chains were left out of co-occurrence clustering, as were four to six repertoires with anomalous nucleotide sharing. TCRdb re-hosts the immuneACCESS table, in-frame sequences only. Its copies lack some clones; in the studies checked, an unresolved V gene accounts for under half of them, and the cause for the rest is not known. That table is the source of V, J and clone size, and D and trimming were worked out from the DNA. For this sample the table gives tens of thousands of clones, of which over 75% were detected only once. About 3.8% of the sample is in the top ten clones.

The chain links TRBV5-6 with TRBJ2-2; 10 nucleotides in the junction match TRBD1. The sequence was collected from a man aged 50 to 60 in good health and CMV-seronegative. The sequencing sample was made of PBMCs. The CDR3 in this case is CASSSFWTGGNTGELFF. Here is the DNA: TGTGCCAGCAGCTCCTTTTGGACAGGGGGAAACACCGGGGAGCTGTTTTTT.